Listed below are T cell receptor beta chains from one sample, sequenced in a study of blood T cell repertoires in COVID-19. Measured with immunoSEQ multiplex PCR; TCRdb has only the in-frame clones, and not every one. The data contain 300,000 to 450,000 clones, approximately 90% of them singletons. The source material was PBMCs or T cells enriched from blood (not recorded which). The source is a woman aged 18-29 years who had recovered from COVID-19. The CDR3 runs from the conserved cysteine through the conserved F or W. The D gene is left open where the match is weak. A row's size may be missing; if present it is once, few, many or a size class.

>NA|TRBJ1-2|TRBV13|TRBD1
CASSLGGRGHPYGYTF
TGTGCCAGCAGCTTAGGCGGCAGGGGGCACCCCTATGGCTACACCTTC
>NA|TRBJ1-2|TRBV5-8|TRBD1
CASSLSALGQGRLYGYTF
TGTGCCAGCAGCTTGTCTGCCCTTGGACAGGGACGCCTCTATGGCTACACCTTC
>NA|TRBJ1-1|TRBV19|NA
CASTRGRGNTEAFF
TGTGCCAGTACCCGAGGTAGGGGGAACACTGAAGCTTTCTTT
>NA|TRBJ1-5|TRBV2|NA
CASSESVNNQPQHF
TGTGCCAGCAGTGAATCAGTCAACAATCAGCCCCAGCATTTT
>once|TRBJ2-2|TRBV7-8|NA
CASSPAGELFF
TGTGCCAGCAGCCCCGCCGGGGAGCTGTTTTTT
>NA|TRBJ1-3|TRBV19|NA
CASSRGGTSDHFSGNTIYF
TGTGCCAGTAGTAGGGGGGGGACAAGCGACCACTTCTCTGGAAACACCATATATTTT
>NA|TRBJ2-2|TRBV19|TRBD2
CASSRGAGELFF
TGTGCCAGTAGCCGGGGGGCCGGGGAGCTGTTTTTT
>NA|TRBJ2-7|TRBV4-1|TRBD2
CASSQEGAGEQYF
TGCGCCAGCAGCCAAGAAGGAGCGGGAGAGCAGTACTTC
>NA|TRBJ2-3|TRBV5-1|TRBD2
CASSSKVSGGAEDTQYF
TGCGCCAGCAGCTCGAAGGTTAGCGGGGGGGCAGAAGATACGCAGTATTTT
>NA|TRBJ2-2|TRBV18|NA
CASSPTGLSTGELFF
TGTGCCAGCTCACCTACAGGGCTTTCCACCGGGGAGCTGTTTTTT
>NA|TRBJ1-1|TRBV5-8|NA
CASSRTFSDTEAFF
TGTGCCAGCAGCCGGACCTTTAGCGACACTGAAGCTTTCTTT
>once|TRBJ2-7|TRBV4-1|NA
CASSQATTGIEQYF
TGCGCCAGCAGCCAAGCTACGACGGGGATTGAGCAGTACTTC
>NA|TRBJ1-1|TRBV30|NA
CAWSQKNTEAFF
TGTGCCTGGAGTCAAAAGAACACTGAAGCTTTCTTT
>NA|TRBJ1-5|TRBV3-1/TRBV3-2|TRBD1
CASSQGGQGNQPQHF
TGTGCCAGCAGCCAAGGGGGACAGGGAAATCAGCCCCAGCATTTT
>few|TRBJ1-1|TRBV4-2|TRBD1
CASSQEQGYPSGAFF
TGTGCCAGCAGCCAAGAACAGGGGTATCCGTCCGGAGCTTTCTTT
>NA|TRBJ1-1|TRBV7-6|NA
CASSFGQSSEAFF
TGTGCCAGCAGCTTCGGACAGTCATCTGAAGCTTTCTTT
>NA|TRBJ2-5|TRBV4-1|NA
CASSLREVAETQYF
TGCGCCAGCAGCCTCAGGGAGGTGGCCGAGACCCAGTACTTC
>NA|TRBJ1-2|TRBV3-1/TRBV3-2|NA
CASSQLYGYTF
TGTGCCAGCAGCCAACTCTATGGCTACACCTTC
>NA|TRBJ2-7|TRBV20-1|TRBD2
CSASKGGTSGYEQYF
TGCAGTGCTAGTAAGGGCGGGACTAGCGGTTACGAGCAGTACTTC
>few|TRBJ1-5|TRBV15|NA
CATSSRYSNQPQHF
TGTGCCACCAGCAGCCGTTATAGCAATCAGCCCCAGCATTTT
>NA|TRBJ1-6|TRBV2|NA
CASSDSGEDNSPLHF
TGTGCCAGCAGTGATTCGGGAGAGGATAATTCACCCCTCCACTTT
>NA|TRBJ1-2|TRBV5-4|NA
CASSLARDYGYTF
TGTGCCAGCAGCTTGGCCCGGGACTATGGCTACACCTTC
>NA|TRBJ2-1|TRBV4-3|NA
CASSQDRYYNEQFF
TGCGCCAGCAGCCAAGATCGGTACTACAATGAGCAGTTCTTC
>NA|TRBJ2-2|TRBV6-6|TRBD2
CASTAGRNTGELFF
TGTGCCAGCACAGCGGGGCGGAACACCGGGGAGCTGTTTTTT
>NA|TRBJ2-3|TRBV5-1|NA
CASSVGGTDTQYF
TGCGCCAGCAGCGTCGGGGGCACAGATACGCAGTATTTT
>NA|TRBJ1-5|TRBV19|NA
CASRRGRGEPQHF
TGTGCCAGTAGGAGGGGACGGGGGGAGCCCCAGCATTTT
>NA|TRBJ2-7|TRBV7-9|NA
CASSSSLGQGYEQYF
TGTGCCAGCAGTTCATCGCTGGGACAAGGATACGAGCAGTACTTC
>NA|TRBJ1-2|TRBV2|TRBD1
CASMGDSWYGYTF
TGTGCCAGCATGGGGGACAGTTGGTATGGCTACACCTTC
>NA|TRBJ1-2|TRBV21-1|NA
CASSPPHAHHTF
TGTGCCAGCAGCCCCCCACATGCACACCACACCTTC
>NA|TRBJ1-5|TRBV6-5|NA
CASSYDRISQPQHF
TGTGCCAGCAGTTACGACAGGATTAGTCAGCCCCAGCATTTT
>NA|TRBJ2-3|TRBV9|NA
CASSVSFRAPDTQYF
TGTGCCAGCAGCGTATCTTTCAGGGCCCCAGATACGCAGTATTTT
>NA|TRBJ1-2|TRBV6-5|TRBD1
CASSYSTGGFYGYTF
TGTGCCAGCAGTTACTCGACAGGGGGCTTCTATGGCTACACCTTC
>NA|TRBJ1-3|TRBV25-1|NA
CASSEFPVGIAGNTIYF
TGTGCCAGCAGTGAATTTCCGGTCGGGATAGCTGGAAACACCATATATTTT
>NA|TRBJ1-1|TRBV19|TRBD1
CASSRTGSTEAFF
TGTGCCAGTAGTAGGACAGGGAGCACTGAAGCTTTCTTT
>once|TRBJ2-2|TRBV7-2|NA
CASSLQYHRRTGELFF
TGTGCCAGCAGCCTCCAATATCACAGGCGCACCGGGGAGCTGTTTTTT
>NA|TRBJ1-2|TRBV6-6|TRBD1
CASNGQGGYGYTF
TGTGCCAGCAATGGACAGGGCGGCTATGGCTACACCTTC
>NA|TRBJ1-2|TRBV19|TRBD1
CASTPDREDYGYTF
TGTGCCAGTACCCCGGACAGGGAGGACTATGGCTACACCTTC
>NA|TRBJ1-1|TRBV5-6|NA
CASSLYDRSGTEAFF
TGTGCCAGCAGCTTGTACGACAGGTCGGGCACTGAAGCTTTCTTT
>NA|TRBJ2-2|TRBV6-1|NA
CASSGVQGGNTGELFF
TGTGCCAGCAGTGGTGTTCAGGGAGGGAACACCGGGGAGCTGTTTTTT
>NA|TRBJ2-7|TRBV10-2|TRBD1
CASSRVGTGDSYEQYF
TGCGCCAGCAGTCGGGTCGGGACAGGGGACTCCTACGAGCAGTACTTC
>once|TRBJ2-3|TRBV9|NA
CASSVRYAVTDTQYF
TGTGCCAGCAGCGTTAGGTACGCGGTTACAGATACGCAGTATTTT
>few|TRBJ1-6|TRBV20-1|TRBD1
CSATGSAPLHF
TGCAGTGCGACAGGGTCAGCACCCCTCCACTTT
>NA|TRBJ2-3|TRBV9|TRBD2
CGSGGLTDTQYF
TGTGGTAGCGGGGGACTCACAGATACGCAGTATTTT
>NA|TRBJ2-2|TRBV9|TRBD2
CASSERTSGANTGELFF
TGTGCCAGCAGCGAACGGACTAGCGGGGCGAACACCGGGGAGCTGTTTTTT
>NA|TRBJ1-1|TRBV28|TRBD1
CASSEYRGGNTEAFF
TGTGCCAGCAGCGAATACAGGGGAGGTAACACTGAAGCTTTCTTT
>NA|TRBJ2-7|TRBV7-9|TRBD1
CASSPTTGTYEQYF
TGTGCCAGCAGCCCGACGACAGGGACCTACGAGCAGTACTTC
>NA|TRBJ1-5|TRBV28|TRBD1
CASVERTGYSNQPQHF
TGTGCCAGCGTTGAGAGGACAGGCTATAGCAATCAGCCCCAGCATTTT
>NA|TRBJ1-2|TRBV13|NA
CASSLEGVGGYTF
TGTGCCAGCAGCCTTGAGGGGGTAGGTGGCTACACCTTC
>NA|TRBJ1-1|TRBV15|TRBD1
CATRVDRGELNTEAFF
TGTGCCACCAGGGTCGACAGGGGGGAGTTAAACACTGAAGCTTTCTTT